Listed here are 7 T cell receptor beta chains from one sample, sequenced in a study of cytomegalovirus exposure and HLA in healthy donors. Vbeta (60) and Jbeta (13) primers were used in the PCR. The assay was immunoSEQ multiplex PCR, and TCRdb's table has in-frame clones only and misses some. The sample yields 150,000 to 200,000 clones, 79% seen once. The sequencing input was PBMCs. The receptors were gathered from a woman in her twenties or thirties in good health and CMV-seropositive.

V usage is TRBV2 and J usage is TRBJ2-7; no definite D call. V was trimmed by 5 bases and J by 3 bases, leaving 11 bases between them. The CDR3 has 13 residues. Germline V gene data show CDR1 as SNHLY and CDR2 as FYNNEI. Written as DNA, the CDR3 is TGTGCCAGCAGTTTGCGACAAGTCTACGAGCAGTACTTC. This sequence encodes CASSLRQVYEQYF.

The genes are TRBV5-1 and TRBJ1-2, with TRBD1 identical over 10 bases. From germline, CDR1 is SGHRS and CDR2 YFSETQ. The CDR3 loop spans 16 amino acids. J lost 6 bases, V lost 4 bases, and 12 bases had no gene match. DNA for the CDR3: TGCGCCAGCAGCCCTGGAAGGACAGGGGGAGTGCATGGCTACACCTTC. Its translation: CASSPGRTGGVHGYTF. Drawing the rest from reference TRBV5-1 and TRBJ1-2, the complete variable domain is KAGVTQTPRYLIKTRGQQVTLSCSPISGHRSVSWYQQTPGQGLQFLFEYFSETQRNKGNFPGRFSGRQFSNSRSEMNVSTLELGDSALYLCASSPGRTGGVHGYTFGSGTRLTVV.

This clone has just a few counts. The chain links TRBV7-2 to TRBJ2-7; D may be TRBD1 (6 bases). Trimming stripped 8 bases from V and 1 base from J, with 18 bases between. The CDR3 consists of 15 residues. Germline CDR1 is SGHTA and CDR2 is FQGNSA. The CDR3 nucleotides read TGTGCCAGCGGACTGACCGGGACACCTTCCTACGAGCAGTACTTC. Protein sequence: CASGLTGTPSYEQYF. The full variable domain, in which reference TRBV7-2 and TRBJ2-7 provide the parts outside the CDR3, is GAGVSQSPSNKVTEKGKDVELRCDPISGHTALYWYRQSLGQGLEFLIYFQGNSAPDKSGLPSDRFSAERTGGSVSTLTIQRTQQEDSAVYLCASGLTGTPSYEQYFGPGTRLTVT.

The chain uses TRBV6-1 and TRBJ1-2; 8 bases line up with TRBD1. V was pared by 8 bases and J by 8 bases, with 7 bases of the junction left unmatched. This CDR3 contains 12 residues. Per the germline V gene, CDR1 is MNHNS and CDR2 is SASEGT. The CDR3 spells CASGRGLRGYTF. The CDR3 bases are TGTGCCAGCGGCAGGGGGCTTCGAGGCTACACCTTC.

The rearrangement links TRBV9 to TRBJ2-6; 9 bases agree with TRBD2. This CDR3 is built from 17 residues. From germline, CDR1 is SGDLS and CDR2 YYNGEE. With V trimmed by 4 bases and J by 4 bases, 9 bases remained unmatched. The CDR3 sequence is CASSLDGGRAGANVLTF. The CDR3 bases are TGTGCCAGCAGCCTCGATGGCGGGAGGGCCGGGGCCAACGTCCTGACTTTC.

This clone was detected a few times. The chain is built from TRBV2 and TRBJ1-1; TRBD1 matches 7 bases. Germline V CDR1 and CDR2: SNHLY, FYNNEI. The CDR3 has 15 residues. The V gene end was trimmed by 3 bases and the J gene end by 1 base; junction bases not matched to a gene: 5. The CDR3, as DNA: TGTGCCAGCAGTGATAACAGGGGAACGAACACTGAAGCTTTCTTT. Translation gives CASSDNRGTNTEAFF.

The CDR3, as DNA: TGCGCCAGCAGCTTGGATCCGGGACAGGGAAATGAAAAACTGTTTTTT. Translated: CASSLDPGQGNEKLFF. The rearrangement joins TRBV5-1 to TRBJ1-4, with 9 positions matching TRBD1. Germline loops: CDR1 SGHRS, CDR2 YFSETQ. CDR3 length: 16 amino acids. The V and J ends lost 0 bases and 5 bases, in that order; junction bases with no gene match: 5.